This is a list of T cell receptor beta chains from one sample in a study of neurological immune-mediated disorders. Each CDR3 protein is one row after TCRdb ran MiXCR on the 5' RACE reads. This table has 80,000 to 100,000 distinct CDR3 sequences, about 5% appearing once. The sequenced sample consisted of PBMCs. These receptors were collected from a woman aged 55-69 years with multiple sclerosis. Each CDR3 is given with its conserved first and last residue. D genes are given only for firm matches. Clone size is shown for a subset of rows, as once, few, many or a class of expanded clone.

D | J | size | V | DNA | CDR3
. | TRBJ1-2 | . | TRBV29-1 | TGCAGCGTTATGTTGGCGGCATATGGCTACACCTTC | CSVMLAAYGYTF
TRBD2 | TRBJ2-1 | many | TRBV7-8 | TGTGCCAGCAGCCCTCCCGGGACTAGAAGGGGTGAGCAGTTCTTC | CASSPPGTRRGEQFF
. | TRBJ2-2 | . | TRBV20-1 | TGCAGTGCTCCGGAGTGGGGTTTGGACACCGGGGAGCTGTTTTTT | CSAPEWGLDTGELFF
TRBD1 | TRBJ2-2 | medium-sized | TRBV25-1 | TGTGCCAGCAGTGAATTTGGGACAGGGGGCACCGGGGAGCTGTTTTTT | CASSEFGTGGTGELFF
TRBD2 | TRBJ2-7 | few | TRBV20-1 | TGCAGTGCTAGAGAGAGCGGGGGGGCCCCCTACGAGCAGTACTTC | CSARESGGAPYEQYF
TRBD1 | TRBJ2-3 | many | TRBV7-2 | TGTGCCAGCAGCGGACAGGGTTTGTCAGATACGCAGTATTTT | CASSGQGLSDTQYF
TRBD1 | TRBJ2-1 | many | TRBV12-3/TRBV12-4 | TGTGCCAGCAGAGGGTCGGGTGTATGGTCAGGGGGTAATGAGCAGTTCTTC | CASRGSGVWSGGNEQFF
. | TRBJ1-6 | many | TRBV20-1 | TGCAGTGCCAGTCGAGGGGCGGGCAATTCACCCCTCCACTTT | CSASRGAGNSPLHF
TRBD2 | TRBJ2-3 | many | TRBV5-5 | TGTGCCAGCAGCTTACCGTTTAGCGGGAGCACAGATACGCAGTATTTT | CASSLPFSGSTDTQYF
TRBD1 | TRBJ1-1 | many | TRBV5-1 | TGCGCCAGCAGCAAACAGGGGGCGCAGAACACTGAAGCTTTCTTT | CASSKQGAQNTEAFF
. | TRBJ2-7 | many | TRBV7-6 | TGTGCCAGCAGCCCACCACAGGGTCCCTACGAGCAGTACTTC | CASSPPQGPYEQYF
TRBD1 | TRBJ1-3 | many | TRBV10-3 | TGTGCCATCAGAGAGGACAGGTCTGGAAACACCATATATTTT | CAIREDRSGNTIYF
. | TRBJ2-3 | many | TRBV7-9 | TGTGCCAGCAGCCCAAGGGGCCCAGATACGCAGTATTTT | CASSPRGPDTQYF
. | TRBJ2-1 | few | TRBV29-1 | TGCAGCGTTGGGGGGCAGGGGACTGGGCGGAATGAGCAGTTCTTC | CSVGGQGTGRNEQFF
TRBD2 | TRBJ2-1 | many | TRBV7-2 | TGTGCCAGCAGCCGAGGGACTAGCGAGTACAATGAGCAGTTCTTC | CASSRGTSEYNEQFF
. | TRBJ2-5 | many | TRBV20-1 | TGCAGCGTAGAATCCGAGGGTGGCCAAGAGACCCAGTACTTC | CSVESEGGQETQYF
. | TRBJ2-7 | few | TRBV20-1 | TGCAGTGCTAGACGGGCAGGCCTGAGCTCCTACGAGCAGTACTTC | CSARRAGLSSYEQYF
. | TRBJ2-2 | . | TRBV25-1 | TGTGCCAGCCAGGGAGGACCTCCTAAGTCTACCACCGGGGAGCTGTTTTTT | CASQGGPPKSTTGELFF
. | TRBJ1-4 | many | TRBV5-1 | TGCGCCAGCAGCACAGGGCCCGCAACTAATGAAAAACTGTTTTTT | CASSTGPATNEKLFF
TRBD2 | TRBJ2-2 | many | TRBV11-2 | TGTGCCAGCAGCATAAAAGCGGGGGGAGGCACCGGGGAGCTGTTTTTT | CASSIKAGGGTGELFF
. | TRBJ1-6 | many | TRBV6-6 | TGTGCCAGCATTAAGGTCCCAGGGACGTCACCCCTCCACTTT | CASIKVPGTSPLHF
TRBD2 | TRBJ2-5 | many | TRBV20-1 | TGCAGTGCCGGGGGGGGGCGACAAGAGACCCAGTACTTC | CSAGGGRQETQYF
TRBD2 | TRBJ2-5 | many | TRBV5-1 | TGCGCCAGCAGCTTGGCCGGGTTACTAGCGGGGGGGCAAGAGACCCAGTACTTC | CASSLAGLLAGGQETQYF
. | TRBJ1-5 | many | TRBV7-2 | TGTGCCAGCAGCCGAGAAGGCCTCACTCAGCCCCAGCATTTT | CASSREGLTQPQHF
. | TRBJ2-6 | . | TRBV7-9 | TGTGCCAGCAGCTTTAGCTCTGGGGCCAACGTCCTGACTTTC | CASSFSSGANVLTF
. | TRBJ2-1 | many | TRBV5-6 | TGTGCCAGCAGCTTGGTAGGGGGAGCGGCCAATGAGCAGTTCTTC | CASSLVGGAANEQFF
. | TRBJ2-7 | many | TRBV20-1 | TGCAGTGCTAGAGATTTGAGTAGAGGTACAGCCTACGAGCAGTACTTC | CSARDLSRGTAYEQYF
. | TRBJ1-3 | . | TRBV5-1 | TGCACCAGCAGCCGCACGCCGGTAAACACCATATATTTT | CTSSRTPVNTIYF
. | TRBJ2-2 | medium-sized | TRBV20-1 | TGCAGTGCAGCGGTTGGGGGATGGGGGGAGCTGTTTTTT | CSAAVGGWGELFF
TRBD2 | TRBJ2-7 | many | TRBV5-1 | TGCGCCAGCAGGACTACTAGCGGGTCTAGCTACGAGCAGTACTTC | CASRTTSGSSYEQYF
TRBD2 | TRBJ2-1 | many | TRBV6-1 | TGTGCCAGCAGTGAAGCACCGGGAGGACGTCGTTTCTTC | CASSEAPGGRRFF
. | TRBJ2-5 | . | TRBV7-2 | TGTGCCAGCAGCAGGCGAGCGGGGACCCAGTACTTC | CASSRRAGTQYF
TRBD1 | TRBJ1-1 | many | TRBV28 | TGTGCCAGCAGTTTACAGGGGGCGCAAACTGAAGCTTTCTTT | CASSLQGAQTEAFF
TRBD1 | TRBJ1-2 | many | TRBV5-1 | TGCGCCAGCAGCTTTTCGGGACAGGAGGCTTGGGGCTACACCTTC | CASSFSGQEAWGYTF
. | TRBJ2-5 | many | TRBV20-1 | TGCAGTGCTAGACAGGGTCAAGAGACCCAGTACTTC | CSARQGQETQYF
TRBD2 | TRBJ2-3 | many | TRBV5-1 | TGCGCCAGCAGCTCCGCCTTACTAGCGGGGGAGACAGATACGCAGTATTTT | CASSSALLAGETDTQYF
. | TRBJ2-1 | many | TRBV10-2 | TGCGCCAGCAGTGACCCTAGCCCAGATGAGCAGTTCTTC | CASSDPSPDEQFF
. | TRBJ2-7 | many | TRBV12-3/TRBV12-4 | TGTGCCAGCAGTCTGGTCCTTGGGGCGGCAGCCTACGAGCAGTACTTC | CASSLVLGAAAYEQYF
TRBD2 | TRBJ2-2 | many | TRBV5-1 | TGCGCCAGCAGAGGGACTAGCGTCGGCACCGGGGAGCTGTTTTTT | CASRGTSVGTGELFF
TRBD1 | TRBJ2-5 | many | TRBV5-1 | TGCGCCAGCAGCCAGGGACAGGGGTCCGTACAGACCCAGTACTTC | CASSQGQGSVQTQYF
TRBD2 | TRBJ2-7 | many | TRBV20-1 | TGCAGTGCTAGTATTTTAGCGGGGGTAGCCTACGAGCAGTACTTC | CSASILAGVAYEQYF
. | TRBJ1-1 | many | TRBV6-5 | TGTGCCAGCCGGACAGACCTATTGAACACTGAAGCTTTCTTT | CASRTDLLNTEAFF
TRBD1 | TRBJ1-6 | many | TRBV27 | TGTGCCTCCTCAGGGGGGGTTTCACCCCTCCACTTT | CASSGGVSPLHF
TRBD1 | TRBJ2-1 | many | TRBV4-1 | TGCGCCAGCAGCTGGGACAGCCATGAGCAGTTCTTC | CASSWDSHEQFF
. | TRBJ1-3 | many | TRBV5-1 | TGCGCCAGCAGCCTTGCCTCCTCTGGAAACACCATATATTTT | CASSLASSGNTIYF
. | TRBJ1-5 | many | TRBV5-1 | TGCGCCAGCAGCAACCCGGGTCAGCCCCAGCATTTT | CASSNPGQPQHF
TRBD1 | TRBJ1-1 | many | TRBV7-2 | TGTGCCAGCACCTGGGGACAGTCCAACACTGAAGCTTTCTTT | CASTWGQSNTEAFF
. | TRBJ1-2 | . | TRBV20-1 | TGCAGTGCAGTTCCCGGGACAAGCTATGGCTACACCTTC | CSAVPGTSYGYTF
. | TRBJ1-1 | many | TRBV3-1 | TGTGCCGCCAGCGTCGGGAACACTGAAGCTTTCTTT | CAASVGNTEAFF
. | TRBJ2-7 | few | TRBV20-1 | TGCAGTGCAAGAAATCCCACAGGTTCCTCTTTCTACGAGCAGTACTTC | CSARNPTGSSFYEQYF
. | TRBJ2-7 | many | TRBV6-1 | TGTGCCAGCGAGAGGACAGGCGGGGGGGAGCAGTACTTC | CASERTGGGEQYF
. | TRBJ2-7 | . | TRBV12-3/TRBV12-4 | TGTGTCAGCATTTTAAGCAGAGCCTACGAGCAGTACTTC | CVSILSRAYEQYF
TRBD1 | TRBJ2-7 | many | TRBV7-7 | TGTGCCAGCAGCTTAGCCCATCCGGGACAGGGGTACGAGCAGTACTTC | CASSLAHPGQGYEQYF
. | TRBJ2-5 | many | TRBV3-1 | TGTGCCAGCAGGGACCTTCAGACCCAGTACTTC | CASRDLQTQYF